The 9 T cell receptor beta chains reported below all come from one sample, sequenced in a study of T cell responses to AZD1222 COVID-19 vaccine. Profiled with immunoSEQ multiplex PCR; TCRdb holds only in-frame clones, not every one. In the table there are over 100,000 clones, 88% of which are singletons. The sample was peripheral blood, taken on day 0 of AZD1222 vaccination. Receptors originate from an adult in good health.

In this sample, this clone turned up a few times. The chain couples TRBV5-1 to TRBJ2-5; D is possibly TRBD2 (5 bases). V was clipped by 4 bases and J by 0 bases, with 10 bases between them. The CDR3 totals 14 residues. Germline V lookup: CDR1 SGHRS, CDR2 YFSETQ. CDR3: CASSKRTHQETQYF. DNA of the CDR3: TGCGCCAGCAGCAAAAGGACTCACCAAGAGACCCAGTACTTC.

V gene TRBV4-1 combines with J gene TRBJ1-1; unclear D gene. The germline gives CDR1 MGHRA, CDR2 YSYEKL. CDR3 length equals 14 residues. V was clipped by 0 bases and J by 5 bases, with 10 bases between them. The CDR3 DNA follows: TGCGCCAGCAGCCAAGATTCCGAGAGGACTGAAGCTTTCTTT. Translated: CASSQDSERTEAFF.

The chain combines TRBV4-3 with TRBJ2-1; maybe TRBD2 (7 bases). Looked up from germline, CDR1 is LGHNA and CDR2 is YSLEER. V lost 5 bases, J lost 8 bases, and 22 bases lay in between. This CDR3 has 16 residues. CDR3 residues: CASSYGGGGSWDEQFF. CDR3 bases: TGCGCCAGCAGCTACGGGGGAGGGGGTTCCTGGGATGAGCAGTTCTTC.

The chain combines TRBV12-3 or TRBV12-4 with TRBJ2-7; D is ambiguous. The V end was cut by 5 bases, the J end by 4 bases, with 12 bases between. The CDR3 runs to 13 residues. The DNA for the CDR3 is TGTGCCAGCAGTAGAAGGAATCCATACGAGCAGTACTTC. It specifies CASSRRNPYEQYF.

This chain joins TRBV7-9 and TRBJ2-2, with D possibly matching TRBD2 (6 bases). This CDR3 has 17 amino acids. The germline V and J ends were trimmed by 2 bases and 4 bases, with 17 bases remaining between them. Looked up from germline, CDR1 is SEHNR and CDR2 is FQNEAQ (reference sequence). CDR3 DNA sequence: TGTGCCAGCAGCTTATCTTCGACTAGTCGGCTCACCGGGGAGCTGTTTTTT. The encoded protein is CASSLSSTSRLTGELFF. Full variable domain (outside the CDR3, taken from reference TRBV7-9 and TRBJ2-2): DTGVSQNPRHKITKRGQNVTFRCDPISEHNRLYWYRQTLGQGPEFLTYFQNEAQLEKSRLLSDRFSAERPKGSFSTLEIQRTEQGDSAMYLCASSLSSTSRLTGELFFGEGSRLTVL.

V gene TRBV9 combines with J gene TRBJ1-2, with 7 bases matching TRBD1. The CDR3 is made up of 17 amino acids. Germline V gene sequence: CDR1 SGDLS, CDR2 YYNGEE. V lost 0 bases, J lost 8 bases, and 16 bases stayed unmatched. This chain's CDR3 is CASSVGGSVTGVGGYTF. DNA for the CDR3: TGTGCCAGCAGCGTAGGAGGCAGCGTAACAGGGGTTGGGGGCTACACCTTC.

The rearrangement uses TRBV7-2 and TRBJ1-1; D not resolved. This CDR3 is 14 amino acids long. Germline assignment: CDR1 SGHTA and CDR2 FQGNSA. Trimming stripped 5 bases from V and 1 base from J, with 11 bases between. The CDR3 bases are TGTGCCAGCAGCATCGGACGGAAGAACACTGAAGCTTTCTTT. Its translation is CASSIGRKNTEAFF.

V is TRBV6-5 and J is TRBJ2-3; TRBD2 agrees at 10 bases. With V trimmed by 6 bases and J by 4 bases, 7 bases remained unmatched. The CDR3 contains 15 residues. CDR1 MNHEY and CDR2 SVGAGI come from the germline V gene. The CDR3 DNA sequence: TGTGCCAGCAGGGGCCCCAGCGGGGGGGCAGATACGCAGTATTTT. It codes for CASRGPSGGADTQYF.

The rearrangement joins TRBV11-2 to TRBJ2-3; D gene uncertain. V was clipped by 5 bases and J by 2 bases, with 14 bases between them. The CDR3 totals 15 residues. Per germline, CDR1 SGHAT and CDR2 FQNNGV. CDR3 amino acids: CASSLGGSNTDTQYF. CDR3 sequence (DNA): TGTGCCAGCAGCCTAGGTGGGTCCAACACAGATACGCAGTATTTT.